The 23 T cell receptor beta chains reported below all come from one sample, sequenced in a study of T-cell reconstitution after alpha-beta-depleted transplantation in children. Using unique molecular identifiers, the investigators prepared the TCRbeta library. MiXCR, run by TCRdb on the PCR reads, gives a single entry per CDR3 protein. This sample has approximately 500,000 distinct CDR3 sequences, with about a quarter found just once. The specimen was PBMCs, collected before TCRalphabeta/CD19-depleted stem cell transplant. These receptors came from a boy in the first two years of life with Wiskott-Aldrich syndrome, due to receive a stem cell transplant.

The gene calls are TRBV5-5 and TRBJ2-2, with TRBD2 identical over 8 bases. Unmatched junction bases numbered 9, after V lost 4 bases and J lost 7 bases. The germline CDR1 and CDR2 sequences are SGHKS and YYEKEE (reference sequence). This CDR3 spans 15 amino acids. DNA of the CDR3: TGTGCCAGCAGCGCCGAGGGGACTAGTATCGGGGAGCTGTTTTTT. It translates to CASSAEGTSIGELFF.

In this sample, this clonotype turned up a few times. The V call is TRBV15, the J call TRBJ2-3; D is undetermined. Germline CDR1 and CDR2: LNHNV and YYDKDF (reference sequence). This CDR3 is built from 13 residues. Trimming shortened V by 0 bases and J by 7 bases, and 8 bases separated the two germline ends. The CDR3 sequence: CATSRDPHHTQYF. CDR3 in DNA: TGTGCCACCAGCAGAGATCCCCACCATACGCAGTATTTT.

Written as DNA, the CDR3 is TGCAGTGCTAGAGATCTTAGCGCTAGCTCCTACAATGAGCAGTTCTTC. As protein: CSARDLSASSYNEQFF. This rearrangement joins TRBV20-1 to TRBJ2-1, with TRBD2 as a possible D gene (5 bases). V lost 0 bases to trimming and J lost 0 bases, with 12 bases between them. Germline loops: CDR1 DFQATT, CDR2 SNEGSKA (reference sequence). The CDR3 runs 16 residues.

The chain uses TRBV5-1 and TRBJ2-5; no firm D call. The CDR3 totals 14 residues. Between the trimmed V and J ends, which lost 0 bases and 0 bases, there was a span of 6 bases. CDR1 is SGHRS and CDR2 is YFSETQ in the germline V gene. CDR3 region: CASSLVSYQETQYF. CDR3 bases: TGCGCCAGCAGCTTGGTTTCGTACCAAGAGACCCAGTACTTC.

This chain connects TRBV20-1 to TRBJ2-1; weak D call: TRBD2 (6 bases). The CDR3 length is 14 residues. CDR1 is DFQATT and CDR2 is SNEGSKA in the germline V gene (reference sequence). The V end lost 6 bases, the J end lost 0 bases, and 12 bases lay between the germline ends. The CDR3, as DNA: TGCAGTGCCACGGGACTCAACTCCTACAATGAGCAGTTCTTC. Its protein is CSATGLNSYNEQFF.

The rearrangement links TRBV20-1 to TRBJ2-3; 13 bases fit TRBD2. Germline V gene lookup returns CDR1 DFQATT and CDR2 SNEGSKA (reference sequence). This CDR3 has 14 residues. Germline trimming cut 6 bases from V and 6 bases from J; bases unmatched to any gene: 6. DNA of the CDR3: TGCAGTGCCAGACTAGCGGGAGGCCGGGATACGCAGTATTTT. Its translation is CSARLAGGRDTQYF.

The chain uses TRBV28 and TRBJ1-5, with D unclear. V lost 2 bases to trimming and J lost 5 bases, with 4 bases between them. This CDR3 region has 12 residues. Germline V gives CDR1 MDHEN, CDR2 SYDVKM. The CDR3 sequence is CASSLTDQPQHF. The DNA of the CDR3 is TGTGCCAGCAGTTTAACAGATCAGCCCCAGCATTTT. Using reference TRBV28 and TRBJ1-5 for the parts outside the CDR3, the full variable domain is DVKVTQSSRYLVKRTGEKVFLECVQDMDHENMFWYRQDPGLGLRLIYFSYDVKMKEKGDIPEGYSVSREKKERFSLILESASTNQTSMYLCASSLTDQPQHFGDGTRLSIL.

This clonotype was observed at least ten times. This chain uses TRBV5-1 with TRBJ2-2; 7 bases match TRBD2. CDR3 length: 15 amino acids. The germline CDR1 and CDR2 sequences are SGHRS and YFSETQ. Trimming cost V 2 bases and J 4 bases; bases outside gene matches: 5. In DNA, the CDR3 is TGCGCCAGCAGCTTCCGGGACTACCGCACCGGGGAGCTGTTTTTT. Protein sequence: CASSFRDYRTGELFF.

This chain joins TRBV2 and TRBJ2-7, with 9 bases that match TRBD1. Germline V gene data show CDR1 as SNHLY and CDR2 as FYNNEI. This CDR3 is 16 amino acids long. The V and J ends lost 7 bases and 0 bases, in that order; junction bases with no gene match: 10. In DNA form, the CDR3 reads TGTGCCAGCAACGAGGACAGGGGTTACAGCTCCTACGAGCAGTACTTC. Protein product: CASNEDRGYSSYEQYF.

The chain joins TRBV18 to TRBJ2-7; D is unresolved. Looked up from germline, CDR1 is KGHSH and CDR2 is LQKENI. CDR3 size: 14 residues. V lost 6 bases and J lost 12, with 24 bases in between. The CDR3 protein is CASSHAPGHIYRYF. CDR3 bases: TGTGCCAGCTCTCATGCGCCGGGCCACATCTACCGGTACTTC.

There are a few counts of this clonotype. The rearrangement joins TRBV7-6 to TRBJ2-1; 13 bases line up with TRBD2. Germline V gives CDR1 SGHVS, CDR2 FNYEAQ. The CDR3 runs 19 residues. V lost 5 bases to trimming and J lost 0 bases; unmatched junction nucleotides: 10. The CDR3 DNA reads TGTGCCAGCAGCAGGACTAGCGGGAGAACCAGGAGCTCCTACAATGAGCAGTTCTTC. It specifies CASSRTSGRTRSSYNEQFF.

This clonotype appeared a few times. This chain uses TRBV20-1 with TRBJ1-5; the D gene is possibly TRBD1 (6 bases). Trimming took off 6 bases at V and 6 bases at J, with 15 bases between the two ends. The germline CDR1 and CDR2 sequences are DFQATT and SNEGSKA (reference sequence). This CDR3 is 13 amino acids long. This chain's CDR3 is CSAGRGGGQPQHF. The DNA for the CDR3 is TGCAGTGCGGGTCGGGGGGGCGGTCAGCCCCAGCATTTT.

This clonotype has a handful of counts. This chain connects TRBV10-3 to TRBJ2-7, with 11 bases aligning to TRBD2. Germline V gene sequence: CDR1 ENHRY, CDR2 SYGVKD. The junction had 10 bases not matched to a gene; V was cut back by 5 bases and J by 1 base. This CDR3 is 17 amino acids long. The DNA for the CDR3 is TGTGCCATCAGTTCGCACGCGGGACTAGCGGAATCCTACGAGCAGTACTTC. Translation gives CAISSHAGLAESYEQYF.

Only a few counts were recorded for this clonotype. This chain links TRBV15 with TRBJ2-1, with D maybe TRBD2 (6 bases). The V gene lost 0 bases and the J gene lost 0 bases, with 12 bases spanning the gap. This CDR3 has 17 amino acids. Looked up from germline, CDR1 is LNHNV and CDR2 is YYDKDF (reference sequence). The CDR3 nucleotides are TGTGCCACCAGCAGAGATTTTGGGGGGAGCTCCTACAATGAGCAGTTCTTC. Protein sequence: CATSRDFGGSSYNEQFF.

This clonotype was found a few times. The chain is built from TRBV12-3 or TRBV12-4 and TRBJ2-1, with D possibly matching TRBD2 (6 bases). This CDR3 region has 15 residues. V was pared by 3 bases and J by 6 bases, with 15 bases between. The CDR3 protein is CASSFRADGGNEQFF. CDR3 coding DNA: TGTGCCAGCAGTTTCCGAGCGGACGGGGGCAATGAGCAGTTCTTC.

This clonotype showed up many times. The chain joins TRBV28 to TRBJ1-5; D possibly corresponds to TRBD1 (6 bases). This CDR3 contains 16 residues. Germline V CDR1 and CDR2: MDHEN, SYDVKM. V was clipped by 0 bases and J by 4 bases, with 13 bases between them. CDR3 loop: CASSLWGASANQPQHF. CDR3 coding DNA: TGTGCCAGCAGTTTATGGGGGGCGTCCGCTAATCAGCCCCAGCATTTT.

The chain links TRBV20-1 to TRBJ2-2; a weak D match, TRBD2 (6 bases). Trimming took 0 bases from V and 2 from J, leaving 10 bases between them. The CDR3 consists of 15 residues. Germline-derived CDR1 and CDR2 are DFQATT and SNEGSKA (reference sequence). The CDR3 reads CSARDPGLNTGELFF. The DNA of the CDR3 is TGCAGTGCTAGAGATCCGGGACTCAACACCGGGGAGCTGTTTTTT.

The chain is built from TRBV5-1 and TRBJ2-5, with 7 bases that match TRBD1. This CDR3 contains 14 residues. J was trimmed by 5 bases and V by 0 bases; bases with no gene match: 4. Germline-derived CDR1 and CDR2 are SGHRS and YFSETQ. CDR3 nucleotides: TGCGCCAGCAGCTTGGGAACACAGGGGGAGACCCAGTACTTC. Translating it yields CASSLGTQGETQYF.

A few counts support this clonotype. The chain recombines TRBV11-2 with TRBJ2-7; possibly TRBD1 for D (6 bases). Trimming cost V 1 base and J 6 bases, with 13 bases left between them. CDR1 and CDR2 from the germline V gene are SGHAT and FQNNGV. The CDR3 is made up of 14 amino acids. CDR3 DNA: TGTGCCAGCAGCTTAGGGCTTCCCAGGGGCGAGCAGTACTTC. It encodes CASSLGLPRGEQYF.

The J gene is TRBJ1-1, the V gene TRBV29-1; unclear D gene. The CDR3 has 13 amino acids. Germline values: CDR1 SQVTM, CDR2 ANQGSEA. Trimming removed 6 bases from V and 5 bases from J, with 16 bases in between. In DNA, the CDR3 is TGCAGCGTGACGGGTCTTTTTGGGACTGAAGCTTTCTTT. Protein: CSVTGLFGTEAFF.

V and J are TRBV5-5 and TRBJ1-6; D possibly corresponds to TRBD1 (5 bases). Germline CDR1 SGHKS, CDR2 YYEKEE (reference sequence). V dropped 4 bases and J dropped 9 bases, with 17 bases sitting between them. This CDR3 contains 15 residues. This CDR3 is CASSVLPGLSSPLHF. CDR3 coding DNA: TGTGCCAGCAGCGTGCTCCCGGGACTGAGTTCACCCCTCCACTTT.

V and J are TRBV12-3 or TRBV12-4 and TRBJ2-5; D perhaps matches TRBD2 (5 bases). This CDR3 comprises 15 residues. V was shortened by 7 bases and J by 5 bases, with 20 bases between the two germline ends. The chain's CDR3 is CASTNPGRPGETQYF. The CDR3 DNA reads as TGTGCCAGCACTAATCCGGGTCGCCCGGGGGAGACCCAGTACTTC.

This chain links TRBV4-1 with TRBJ2-1; D unclear. The CDR3 contains 15 residues. Looked up from germline, CDR1 is MGHRA and CDR2 is YSYEKL. V dropped 0 bases and J dropped 2 bases, with 8 bases sitting between them. The CDR3 nucleotides are TGCGCCAGCAGCCAAGATGGGGTCCCCTACAATGAGCAGTTCTTC. Its translation: CASSQDGVPYNEQFF.